This TCR beta chain comes out of a study of radiotherapy plus CTLA-4 blockade in lung cancer. Study-wide background: Objective responses were documented in around 20% of patients, with disease control in 31%. Study outcomes and limitations: Interferon-beta, together with early blood T cell clone dynamics, reportedly best predicted response. After radiotherapy and ipilimumab, tumor-derived clones expanded in peripheral blood.

A word on this clone: Its antigen is unidentified.

Germline CDR1 SQVTM, CDR2 ANQGSEA. V was pared by 4 bases and J by 10 bases, with 13 bases between. The CDR3 loop spans 11 amino acids. Profiled with immunoSEQ multiplex PCR; TCRdb holds only in-frame clones, not every one. Among more than 50,000 clones, 70% to 80% were seen once, and the ten largest hold roughly 3.1%. Treatment of patients with chemo-refractory metastatic non-small-cell lung cancer consisted of focal radiation plus CTLA-4 blockade with ipilimumab. Sequenced here: peripheral blood, sampled from a patient treated with radiotherapy plus ipilimumab. The gene calls are TRBV29-1 and TRBJ1-1; D gene ambiguous. This TCR was recovered from a human donor with non-small cell lung cancer who had a complete response to radiotherapy plus ipilimumab. CDR3 sequence: CSVGNLYGAFF. In nucleotides, the CDR3 is TGCAGCGTTGGTAATCTCTATGGAGCTTTCTTT.